This T cell receptor beta chain derives from a study of blood T cell repertoires in COVID-19. For the study at large: COVID-19 samples collected from the United States, Italy and Spain covered acute and convalescent phases. PBMCs, B-cell-depleted T cells, or T cells provided the cDNA or gDNA that made up the material.

Trimming shortened V by 6 bases and J by 5 bases, and 11 bases separated the two germline ends. Germline V gene sequence: CDR1 ENHRY, CDR2 SYGVKD. CDR3 length equals 13 residues. As handled by the study authors: Nucleated cell counts were estimated from reference gene primer amplification. Measured with immunoSEQ multiplex PCR; TCRdb has only the in-frame clones, and not every one. V and J calls plus clone size are reproduced from that table; the DNA served to infer D and trimming. The repertoire holds around 200,000 clones, with around nine tenths as singletons. The V gene is TRBV10-3, the J gene TRBJ2-1; a possible D gene is TRBD2 (6 bases). This sequence was found in a man aged 40-55 years with acute or convalescent COVID-19. Specimen: peripheral blood. The CDR3 region is CAISFSGHNEQFF. CDR3 bases: TGTGCCATCAGCTTTAGCGGCCACAATGAGCAGTTCTTC.